Listed below are T cell receptor beta chains from one sample, sequenced in a study of OX40 agonist ivuxolimab in advanced cancers. The method was immunoSEQ multiplex PCR; TCRdb's version includes in-frame clones alone and lacks a portion of them. The repertoire has around 37,000 clones, approximately 80% of them found once; the top ten carry 20% to 25%. This specimen was CD4+ or CD8+ T cells sorted from blood, taken in a trial of the OX40 agonist ivuxolimab. The receptors stem from an adult with an advanced solid tumor such as melanoma, head and neck, liver or kidney cancer. Both conserved end residues are part of each CDR3. A D gene is named only where the DNA matches it firmly. A clone size is listed for some rows: how often the clone was seen (once, few, many), or a class if it is expanded.

DNA	CDR3	J	V	size	D
TGTGCCAGCAGTGGGTGGAGAACAGACGAGCAGTACTTC	CASSGWRTDEQYF	TRBJ2-7	TRBV28	NA	NA
TGTGCCAGCAGCTCCCAGACAGTAGAACTGTTTTTT	CASSSQTVELFF	TRBJ1-4	TRBV7-9	NA	NA
TGTGCCAGCAGTGGGCAGGGCTTTGAAAAACTGTTTTTT	CASSGQGFEKLFF	TRBJ1-4	TRBV13	few	NA
TGCGCCAGCAGACACCTCTTATTC	CASRHLLF	TRBJ1-2	TRBV5-1	NA	NA
TGTGCCAGCATCTGGGAGGTGGGGCCTTCCTTGGGGACTGAAGCTTTCTTT	CASIWEVGPSLGTEAFF	TRBJ1-1	TRBV28	NA	NA
TGTGCCAGCAGGGGGGGGTCGTCCTACAATGAGCAGTTCTTC	CASRGGSSYNEQFF	TRBJ2-1	TRBV2	NA	TRBD2
TGTGCCACCAGCAGGGGCGGGTCCTACAATGAGCAGTTCTTC	CATSRGGSYNEQFF	TRBJ2-1	TRBV6-4	NA	NA
TGCGCCAGCAGCTTGGTCGGGACAGGGTCCTACGAGCAGTACTTC	CASSLVGTGSYEQYF	TRBJ2-7	TRBV5-1	NA	TRBD1
TGTGCCAGCAGCTCTTTATTGAGGCTGGATACGCAGTATTTT	CASSSLLRLDTQYF	TRBJ2-3	TRBV7-8	NA	NA
TGTGCCAGCAGCTCCTCCCGGGACCGAGTCGGGGAGCTGTTTTTT	CASSSSRDRVGELFF	TRBJ2-2	TRBV7-8	NA	NA
TGTGCCAGCACCGGGGGTCATGAGCAGTTCTTC	CASTGGHEQFF	TRBJ2-1	TRBV6-5	NA	NA
TGTGCCAGCAGCCCCCCGGGACTGGAGAAAGAGACCCAGTACTTC	CASSPPGLEKETQYF	TRBJ2-5	TRBV27	NA	NA
TGTGCCAGCAGCCAAGTTCAGGGGACGATGGGCACTGAAGCTTTCTTT	CASSQVQGTMGTEAFF	TRBJ1-1	TRBV14	NA	NA
TGTGCCAGCAGCCCAAGGACTAGCCAGGAGACCCAGTACTTC	CASSPRTSQETQYF	TRBJ2-5	TRBV9	NA	TRBD2
TGCGCCAGCAGCCAAGAGCGGGTTGTGAACACTGAAGCTTTCTTT	CASSQERVVNTEAFF	TRBJ1-1	TRBV4-3	NA	NA